Following are 14 T cell receptor beta chains from one sample sequenced in a study of T cells in Graves' hyperthyroidism and ophthalmopathy. Amplified TCR beta CDR3 regions came from RNA transcripts. HTBI primers drove first-round RT-PCR of the TCR CDR3. TCRdb analysed the multiplex PCR reads with MiXCR anew, one entry per CDR3 protein. The data show about 640,000 distinct CDR3 sequences, with 20% to 25% seen just once and roughly 30% held by the top ten. Input material: blood. The receptors derive from a man aged 25 to 40 with Graves' ophthalmopathy.

The rearrangement joins TRBV6-2 or TRBV6-3 to TRBJ2-2; D remains ambiguous. Trimming shortened V by 2 bases and J by 5 bases, and 12 bases separated the two germline ends. This CDR3 contains 15 residues. Per the germline V gene, CDR1 is MNHEY and CDR2 is SVGEGT. CDR3 region: CASSYRRLLTGELFF. The DNA of the CDR3 is TGTGCCAGCAGTTACAGGAGATTACTTACCGGGGAGCTGTTTTTT.

This clonotype was picked up many times. The chain combines TRBV30 with TRBJ1-5; D might be TRBD1 (5 bases). CDR1 and CDR2 from the germline V gene are GTSNPN and SVGIG (reference sequence). The V end lost 0 bases, the J end lost 7 bases, and 10 bases lay between the germline ends. There are 13 residues in the CDR3. The CDR3 bases are TGTGCCTGGAGTGTGGAGAGGGGACAGCCCCAGCATTTT. Its translation is CAWSVERGQPQHF. Drawing the rest from reference TRBV30 and TRBJ1-5, the complete variable domain is SQTIHQWPATLVQPVGSPLSLECTVEGTSNPNLYWYRQAAGRGLQLLFYSVGIGQISSEVPQNLSASRPQDRQFILSSKKLLLSDSGFYLCAWSVERGQPQHFGDGTRLSIL.

Only a few counts were recorded for this clonotype. In DNA, the CDR3 is TGCAGTGCTAGCCCCCCCCAGGGGAACTATGGCTACACCTTC. It codes for CSASPPQGNYGYTF. The J gene is TRBJ1-2, the V gene TRBV20-1; possible D gene TRBD1, 6 bases. V was clipped by 3 bases and J by 2 bases, with 13 bases between them. This CDR3 has 14 residues. The V gene's germline CDR1 is DFQATT and CDR2 SNEGSKA (reference sequence).

The V and J genes are TRBV7-6 and TRBJ2-7, with D unclear. Per germline, CDR1 SGHVS and CDR2 FNYEAQ. CDR3 length: 16 residues. The V end was cut by 1 base, the J end by 1 base, with 14 bases between. Here the CDR3 reads CASSLGVPPTSYEQYF. The CDR3 DNA is TGTGCCAGCAGCTTAGGGGTGCCGCCGACGTCCTACGAGCAGTACTTC.

The genes are TRBV27 and TRBJ2-7; D remains unclear. Germline V gene sequence: CDR1 MNHEY, CDR2 SMNVEV (reference sequence). The CDR3 runs to 17 residues. V lost 4 bases and J 2 bases, leaving 21 bases between the germline ends. The CDR3 region has the DNA TGTGCCAGCAGTTCTTCCCTAACGACGAGGATTGCCTACGAGCAGTACTTC. Translating it yields CASSSSLTTRIAYEQYF.

This clonotype was found many times. The chain uses TRBV28 and TRBJ2-1; a weak D match, TRBD2 (6 bases). The CDR3 extends over 15 amino acids. Trimming stripped 4 bases from V and 5 bases from J, with 15 bases between. Germline CDR1 and CDR2: MDHEN and SYDVKM. CDR3 DNA: TGTGCCAGCAGTTCTTTTGGAGGGCATCACAATGAGCAGTTCTTC. It codes for CASSSFGGHHNEQFF.

This clonotype was seen ten or more times. The rearrangement joins TRBV3-1 to TRBJ1-5; unclear D gene. This CDR3 region has 13 residues. The V gene lost 3 bases and the J gene lost 5 bases, with 8 bases spanning the gap. Germline lookup yields CDR1 LGHDT and CDR2 YNNKEL (reference sequence). CDR3 sequence: CASSQWVDQPQHF. The CDR3 nucleotides are TGTGCCAGCAGCCAGTGGGTCGATCAGCCCCAGCATTTT.

The V call is TRBV3-1, the J call TRBJ2-7, with 11 bases identical to TRBD2. The germline V gene encodes CDR1 LGHDT and CDR2 YNNKEL (reference sequence). The V gene end was trimmed by 8 bases and the J gene end by 0 bases; junction bases not matched to a gene: 3. The CDR3 is 14 amino acids. The CDR3 reads CASQTSGSSYEQYF. DNA of the CDR3: TGTGCCAGCCAAACTAGCGGGAGCTCCTACGAGCAGTACTTC.

This clonotype appeared many times. The DNA for the CDR3 is TGTGCCAGCAGCCCAACCGGGACAGGCTACACTGAAGCTTTCTTT. The encoded protein is CASSPTGTGYTEAFF. The rearrangement joins TRBV7-8 to TRBJ1-1, with 8 nucleotides matching TRBD1. In germline, CDR1 is SGHVS, CDR2 FQNEAQ. Losses at the gene ends were 5 bases for V and 3 bases for J; bases not matched to a gene: 8. The CDR3 totals 15 residues.

The chain recombines TRBV19 with TRBJ1-1; 10 bases map to TRBD1. The germline CDR1 and CDR2 sequences are LNHDA and SQIVND (reference sequence). CDR3 length: 13 amino acids. Trimming cost V 10 bases and J 5 bases; bases outside gene matches: 7. The CDR3 region has the DNA TGTGCCACCGAAGACAGGGGGCGAACTGAAGCTTTCTTT. Amino acids: CATEDRGRTEAFF.

V usage is TRBV6-1 and J usage is TRBJ2-5; possible D gene TRBD2, 5 bases. The CDR3 covers 13 residues. V lost 6 bases and J lost 7, with 15 bases in between. The germline gives CDR1 MNHNS, CDR2 SASEGT. The CDR3 sequence is CASSPRGQRTQYF. The CDR3, as DNA: TGTGCCAGCAGCCCCCGGGGTCAGCGGACCCAGTACTTC.

Points on this clonotype: A read error may account for a junction end that differs from germline. J is TRBJ1-1 and V is TRBV5-4; 7 bases map to TRBD1. The germline V gene encodes CDR1 SGHNT and CDR2 YYREEE (reference sequence). The CDR3 contains 16 residues. CDR3 amino acids: CASSSGGGSRNSEAFF. The CDR3 nucleotides read TGTGCCAGCAGCTCAGGGGGGGGGAGCCGGAACTCTGAAGCTTTCTTT.

The V call is TRBV27, the J call TRBJ2-1; 15 bases fit TRBD2. CDR3 length: 16 amino acids. Trimming cost V 6 bases and J 8 bases; bases outside gene matches: 8. CDR1 is MNHEY, CDR2 SMNVEV, per germline (reference sequence). CDR3 amino acids: CASRRTSGRAGDEQFF. The CDR3 DNA is TGTGCCAGCAGAAGGACTAGCGGGAGGGCCGGGGATGAGCAGTTCTTC.

This clonotype was recorded a few times. J is TRBJ2-7 and V is TRBV20-1; tentatively, D is TRBD1 (6 bases). The CDR3 is made up of 13 amino acids. The germline V gene has CDR1 DFQATT and CDR2 SNEGSKA (reference sequence). V was pared by 2 bases and J by 4 bases, with 12 bases between. The CDR3 DNA reads TGCAGTGCTAGACGGGACACTAATTACGAGCAGTACTTC. Translation gives CSARRDTNYEQYF.